A single sample is the source of the 3 T cell receptor beta chains below, sequenced in a study of T cell repertoires in cytomegalovirus infection. These receptors have no identified antigens. TCRdb processed the reads anew with MiXCR; each CDR3 protein has one entry. The table records tens of thousands of distinct CDR3 sequences, 20% to 25% of them present only once. The sequencing input was PBMCs, sequenced either directly or after in vitro stimulation (not recorded which). All receptors come from a human donor in good health (CMV status not recorded). Some clones in this sample may be carry-over from other donors' samples.

V is TRBV12-3 or TRBV12-4 and J is TRBJ1-1; tentatively, D is TRBD1 (5 bases). The CDR3 loop spans 13 amino acids. Deletions cut 6 bases from V and 0 bases from J, with 8 bases between. The CDR3 DNA sequence: TGTGCCAGCAGACCGACAGTGAACACTGAAGCTTTCTTT. Amino acids: CASRPTVNTEAFF.

The V call is TRBV20-1, the J call TRBJ2-3, with D perhaps being TRBD1 or TRBD2 (5 bases each). The V and J ends lost 1 base and 0 bases respectively, with 26 bases between them. Germline values: CDR1 DFQATT, CDR2 SNEGSKA (reference sequence). The CDR3 extends over 20 amino acids. The CDR3 coding sequence is TGCAGTGCTAGAGTTCGGGGCAGGGAGTACATGCCTCCTAGCACAGATACGCAGTATTTT. It is translated as CSARVRGREYMPPSTDTQYF.

This clonotype was observed at least ten times. The chain is built from TRBV12-3 or TRBV12-4 and TRBJ1-5, with TRBD1 as a possible D gene (5 bases). This CDR3 is built from 19 residues. V lost 3 bases and J 5 bases, leaving 26 bases between the germline ends. DNA of the CDR3: TGTGCCAGCAGTTTCTTCTTCTTTGGGAGGCAGGGCCCTTATCAGCCCCAGCATTTT. It yields the protein CASSFFFFGRQGPYQPQHF.